This T cell receptor (beta chain) is drawn from a study of CD8 T cells in ankylosing spondylitis. Overall study findings and caveats: Blood of patients with ankylosing spondylitis appeared to be characterized by a TCR beta motif of several highly homologous variants.

This clonotype has more than one count but fewer than ten. What it binds is unknown. It was by quantitative 5'-RACE with molecular barcodes that TCR beta libraries were made. TCRdb independently ran MiXCR on the 5' RACE reads; one entry per CDR3 protein. The profile shows about 240,000 distinct CDR3 sequences, 20% to 30% of them singletons. The TCR originated in a male donor with ankylosing spondylitis or in good health (not recorded which). The sample comprised blood, either unsorted or a sorted T cell fraction (not recorded which).

The CDR3 here is CSAPGQLNEKLFF. The CDR3 region has the DNA TGCAGTGCTCCGGGACAGCTAAATGAAAAACTGTTTTTT. V gene TRBV20-1 combines with J gene TRBJ1-4; 7 bases fit TRBD1. CDR1 and CDR2 (germline): DFQATT, SNEGSKA (reference sequence). V shed 5 bases, J shed 5 bases, and the junction held 5 bases outside the gene matches. The CDR3 totals 13 residues.